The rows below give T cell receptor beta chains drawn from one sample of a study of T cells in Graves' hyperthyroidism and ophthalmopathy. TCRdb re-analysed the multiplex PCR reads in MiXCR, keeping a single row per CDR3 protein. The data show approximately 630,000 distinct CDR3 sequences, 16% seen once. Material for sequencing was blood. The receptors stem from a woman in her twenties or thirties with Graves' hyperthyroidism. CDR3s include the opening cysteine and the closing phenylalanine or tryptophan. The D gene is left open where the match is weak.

CSVVGRVQETQYF	.	TRBJ2-5	TRBV29-1
CASREVACEQFF	.	TRBJ2-1	TRBV9
CSARDLVLLSYEQYF	.	TRBJ2-7	TRBV20-1
CAWSVLAGGFYEQYF	TRBD2	TRBJ2-7	TRBV30
CASSSGGQSYEQYF	.	TRBJ2-7	TRBV12-3/TRBV12-4
CASSRTSGSQEFHEQYF	TRBD2	TRBJ2-7	TRBV19
CASSPERLQFF	.	TRBJ2-1	TRBV12-3/TRBV12-4
CASSFDRDKSYEQYF	TRBD1	TRBJ2-7	TRBV6-5
CASQSHPTNTEAFF	.	TRBJ1-1	TRBV6-1
CASSFLAYEQYF	.	TRBJ2-7	TRBV7-2
CASSLNDRGRVSRSSRYEQYF	TRBD1	TRBJ2-7	TRBV28
CASSLGVDTSSYEQYF	.	TRBJ2-7	TRBV7-2
CASSFLEGSNQPQHF	.	TRBJ1-5	TRBV28
CASGAGGATYEQYF	TRBD2	TRBJ2-7	TRBV7-2
CAWSVKAGIAPLHF	.	TRBJ1-6	TRBV30
CSARDQEGEYNEQFF	.	TRBJ2-1	TRBV20-1
CASRVTSGRFHEQFF	TRBD2	TRBJ2-1	TRBV12-3/TRBV12-4
CASSFPSGRAEQFF	TRBD2	TRBJ2-1	TRBV28
CASSLGTQGFAEAFF	.	TRBJ1-1	TRBV7-9
CASSVTGTGYNEQFF	TRBD1	TRBJ2-1	TRBV19
CASRGLAGDEQFF	TRBD2	TRBJ2-1	TRBV10-2
CASSPRLMRNEQFF	.	TRBJ2-1	TRBV12-3/TRBV12-4
CASNGGGSNQPQHF	.	TRBJ1-5	TRBV2
CASSLIGGGTDTQYF	TRBD2	TRBJ2-3	TRBV7-3
CASSFGKQGYQPQHF	.	TRBJ1-5	TRBV5-5
CASSYSGLAGVGELFF	TRBD2	TRBJ2-2	TRBV6-5
CASSPRRPQGTTEAFF	.	TRBJ1-1	TRBV28
CASSQVDGSSYEQYF	.	TRBJ2-7	TRBV4-1
CASSQESWGTGSSPLHF	TRBD1	TRBJ1-6	TRBV3-1
CSANQGEHGEKLFF	TRBD1	TRBJ1-4	TRBV20-1
CASRDGISGSGETQYF	TRBD2	TRBJ2-5	TRBV6-1
CASRRGTSGSEWADTQYF	TRBD2	TRBJ2-3	TRBV12-3/TRBV12-4
CASSPRLGGQFF	.	TRBJ2-1	TRBV12-3/TRBV12-4
CSAGDTSVSNTGELFF	.	TRBJ2-2	TRBV20-1
CASSQNGGANTGELFF	.	TRBJ2-2	TRBV7-2
CASSLNSEGGYGYTF	.	TRBJ1-2	TRBV7-3
CASSPRTSGTNTGELFF	TRBD2	TRBJ2-2	TRBV28
CASSLTEQTSYGYTF	.	TRBJ1-2	TRBV12-3/TRBV12-4
CASSIYWGGYEQYF	TRBD2	TRBJ2-7	TRBV27
CASSLRGFGYEQYF	.	TRBJ2-7	TRBV28
CASSQGAGGRPTDTQYF	TRBD2	TRBJ2-3	TRBV3-1
CASSGKLTDTQYF	.	TRBJ2-3	TRBV10-2
CASSFRGFGEKLFF	.	TRBJ1-4	TRBV27
CASSRQGGLAKNIQYF	.	TRBJ2-4	TRBV5-4
CARRDRGPSGELFF	TRBD1	TRBJ2-2	TRBV19
CASRRRSNTGELFF	.	TRBJ2-2	TRBV3-1
CASSLAAGREYEQYF	.	TRBJ2-7	TRBV5-1
CASSLNPTGVGGYTF	TRBD1	TRBJ1-2	TRBV7-9
CSARVAGKNIQYF	TRBD2	TRBJ2-4	TRBV20-1
CASSEDRGHTDTQYF	TRBD1	TRBJ2-3	TRBV5-1
CSAANRGRVTEAFF	TRBD1	TRBJ1-1	TRBV20-1
CASLPGTAGSDTQYF	.	TRBJ2-3	TRBV28
CASSDPGGNSYEQYF	.	TRBJ2-7	TRBV6-1
CAISEGQGSGSEQFF	TRBD1	TRBJ2-1	TRBV10-3
CASSYSRGAIVNTEAFF	.	TRBJ1-1	TRBV6-5
CASSSGTGGFEQYF	TRBD1	TRBJ2-7	TRBV19